Following are 28 T cell receptor beta chains from one sample sequenced in a study of T cells in localized non-small cell lung cancer. The data were produced by immunoSEQ multiplex PCR, yet TCRdb's version contains in-frame clones alone and is incomplete. The sample records more than 20,000 clones, roughly 90% being singletons. Material: peripheral blood, obtained before any cancer treatment. The receptors originated from a male donor older than 55 with stage I squamous cell lung carcinoma.

This chain joins TRBV19 and TRBJ2-1, with TRBD1 matching over 7 bases. Germline CDR1 is LNHDA and CDR2 is SQIVND (reference sequence). This CDR3 region has 15 residues. Trimming at V came to 4 bases and at J to 5 bases, leaving 8 bases not matched to a gene. The CDR3 nucleotides read TGTGCCAGTAGTACCGGGACAGCACCCAACAATGAGCAGTTCTTC. Translation gives CASSTGTAPNNEQFF.

CDR3 in DNA: TGTGCCAGCAGTGACCTGGGACAGGCTTCCTACGAGCAGTACTTC. This sequence encodes CASSDLGQASYEQYF. The chain employs TRBV6-6 and TRBJ2-7; TRBD1 matches at 8 bases. CDR1 and CDR2 from the germline V gene are MNHNY and SVGAGI (reference sequence). The J segment lost 1 base and the V segment lost 5 bases, leaving 7 bases of the junction unmatched. This CDR3 comprises 15 residues.

This chain uses TRBV5-8 with TRBJ1-1; D possibly corresponds to TRBD1 (6 bases). CDR3 size: 15 residues. Trimming cost V 0 bases and J 0 bases, with 9 bases left between them. Germline values: CDR1 SGHTS, CDR2 YDEGEE. CDR3 loop: CASSLAGTMNTEAFF. The DNA for the CDR3 is TGTGCCAGCAGCTTGGCCGGGACAATGAACACTGAAGCTTTCTTT.

V usage is TRBV11-3 and J usage is TRBJ2-2; either TRBD1 or TRBD2 may fit D (5 bases each). Looked up from germline, CDR1 is SGHNT and CDR2 is YENEEA. Trimming left V 5 bases short and J 9 bases short, with 10 bases between. The CDR3 is 12 amino acids. CDR3 region: CASSQEDRELFF. The CDR3 nucleotides read TGTGCCAGCAGCCAGGAGGACAGGGAGCTGTTTTTT.

This sequence joins TRBV19 and TRBJ1-3, with TRBD1 matching over 9 bases. J was trimmed by 4 bases and V by 4 bases; bases with no gene match: 2. Germline-derived CDR1 and CDR2 are LNHDA and SQIVND (reference sequence). This CDR3 has 14 residues. The CDR3 nucleotides read TGTGCCAGTAGTACGGACAGGGGAGGAAACACCATATATTTT. This gives the protein CASSTDRGGNTIYF.

The chain combines TRBV28 with TRBJ2-7, with TRBD2 identical over 8 bases. The V gene end was trimmed by 3 bases and the J gene end by 5 bases; junction bases not matched to a gene: 15. The CDR3 contains 17 residues. Germline V lookup: CDR1 MDHEN, CDR2 SYDVKM. The DNA for the CDR3 is TGTGCCAGCAGTTTCGCAGCGGGAGCTTCCCTCCCCAACGAGCAGTACTTC. It translates to CASSFAAGASLPNEQYF.

In nucleotides, the CDR3 is TGTGCCATCAGGTCGGGGGGCACTGAAGCTTTCTTT. Translation: CAIRSGGTEAFF. The chain is built from TRBV10-3 and TRBJ1-1, with a weak D call TRBD1 (5 bases). Germline V gene lookup returns CDR1 ENHRY and CDR2 SYGVKD. V was pared by 6 bases and J by 4 bases, with 9 bases between. This CDR3 spans 12 amino acids.

The chain joins TRBV7-2 to TRBJ2-1; 10 bases match TRBD2. From germline, CDR1 is SGHTA and CDR2 FQGNSA. The junction had 3 bases not matched to a gene; V was cut back by 6 bases and J by 4 bases. The CDR3 contains 14 residues. CDR3 DNA sequence: TGTGCCAGCAGATCAGCGGGAGGGTACAATGAGCAGTTCTTC. Its protein product is CASRSAGGYNEQFF.

The CDR3 region has the DNA TGTGCCAGCAGCTTGGAGGGTGCGGAGACCCAGTACTTC. It is translated as CASSLEGAETQYF. V and J are TRBV5-6 and TRBJ2-5; no definite D call. Germline assignment: CDR1 SGHDT and CDR2 YYEEEE. CDR3 length: 13 residues. Trimming pared 0 bases from V and 5 bases from J, leaving 8 bases between.

The J gene is TRBJ2-3, the V gene TRBV9, with a possible D match to TRBD2 (5 bases). The CDR3 consists of 16 residues. Germline V gene data show CDR1 as SGDLS and CDR2 as YYNGEE. Deletions cut 2 bases from V and 0 bases from J, with 13 bases between. CDR3 in DNA: TGTGCCAGCAGCGTTCAAGCCAGGACTAGCACAGATACGCAGTATTTT. Translated, it gives CASSVQARTSTDTQYF.

V is TRBV7-2 and J is TRBJ2-3; D perhaps matches TRBD1 (5 bases). This CDR3 is built from 15 residues. CDR1 SGHTA and CDR2 FQGNSA come from the germline V gene. Deletions cut 1 base from V and 3 bases from J, with 11 bases between. This CDR3 reads CASSLEQANTDTQYF. CDR3 coding DNA: TGTGCCAGCAGCTTAGAACAGGCCAATACAGATACGCAGTATTTT.

The chain couples TRBV21-1 to TRBJ2-7; TRBD2, as called in the table, went unchecked against the DNA. TRBV21-1 is a known pseudogene. CDR3 length: 15 residues. CDR3 region: CASSKVGDFLYEQYF. The CDR3 DNA follows: TGTGCCAGCAGCAAAGTAGGGGACTTCCTCTACGAGCAGTACTTC.

This clone is a singleton in its sample. The genes are TRBV7-9 and TRBJ1-1; 7 bases are a match to TRBD1. The CDR3 sequence is 14 residues long. The ends lost 5 bases at V and 3 bases at J; junction bases unmatched: 6. Germline loops: CDR1 SEHNR, CDR2 FQNEAQ (reference sequence). The CDR3 nucleotides read TGTGCCAGCAGCAGACAGGGACCGGACACTGAAGCTTTCTTT. Its translation is CASSRQGPDTEAFF.

The V call is TRBV6-6, the J call TRBJ2-7; 10 bases map to TRBD2. CDR3 length: 14 residues. Germline V lookup: CDR1 MNHNY, CDR2 SVGAGI (reference sequence). Trimming took 6 bases from V and 5 from J; bases not matched to a gene: 7. The CDR3 DNA sequence: TGTGCCAGCAGCTTTGCTAGCGGGAGTAACGAGCAGTACTTC. It translates to CASSFASGSNEQYF.

The chain carries TRBV14 and TRBJ1-2; D uncertain. The germline CDR1 and CDR2 sequences are SGHDN and FVKESK. The CDR3 runs to 14 residues. Trimming took off 1 base at V and 4 bases at J, with 10 bases between the two ends. Here the CDR3 DNA reads TGTGCCAGCAGCCAAGGTTCGAGGGTCTATGGCTACACCTTC. Its protein is CASSQGSRVYGYTF.

The chain has TRBV6-5 and TRBJ1-2; D possibly corresponds to TRBD1 (5 bases). The V end lost 7 bases, the J end lost 4 bases, and 16 bases lay between the germline ends. The CDR3 length is 14 residues. Germline V gene lookup returns CDR1 MNHEY and CDR2 SVGAGI. The CDR3 nucleotides are TGTGCCAGCACCGATCGGGGGTTGAGCTATGGCTACACCTTC. This gives the protein CASTDRGLSYGYTF.

The rearrangement links TRBV19 to TRBJ1-1; D perhaps matches TRBD1 (5 bases). This CDR3 has 15 residues. Between the trimmed V and J ends, which lost 5 bases and 4 bases, there was a span of 17 bases. In germline, CDR1 is LNHDA, CDR2 SQIVND (reference sequence). The CDR3 loop reads CASSSRALRGTEAFF. CDR3 DNA sequence: TGTGCCAGTAGTTCCCGGGCCCTAAGGGGCACTGAAGCTTTCTTT.

The rearrangement links TRBV19 to TRBJ2-4, with D uncertain. CDR3 length equals 13 residues. Trimming cost V 8 bases and J 0 bases, with 8 bases left between them. Germline CDR1 and CDR2: LNHDA and SQIVND (reference sequence). The DNA for the CDR3 is TGTGCCAGTCGCAACCTAGCCAAAAACATTCAGTACTTC. Its translation is CASRNLAKNIQYF.

A few counts support this clone. The chain is built from TRBV5-1 and TRBJ1-4; D perhaps matches TRBD1 (6 bases). The CDR3 length is 15 residues. The V gene's germline CDR1 is SGHRS and CDR2 YFSETQ. Trimming stripped 2 bases from V and 5 bases from J, with 13 bases between. The CDR3 bases are TGCGCCAGCAGCTTCGGAGGGGGTGGAAATGAAAAACTGTTTTTT. The encoded protein is CASSFGGGGNEKLFF.

The chain employs TRBV29-1 and TRBJ1-5; 7 bases match TRBD1. This CDR3 is 14 amino acids long. Trimming took 6 bases from V and 7 from J; bases not matched to a gene: 12. The germline V gene encodes CDR1 SQVTM and CDR2 ANQGSEA. The CDR3 loop reads CSVSPGGREQPQHF. The CDR3, as DNA: TGCAGCGTATCCCCAGGGGGAAGGGAACAGCCCCAGCATTTT.

This clone was recorded a few times. V and J are TRBV5-6 and TRBJ2-6; D possibly corresponds to TRBD1 (8 bases). Germline lookup yields CDR1 SGHDT and CDR2 YYEEEE. There are 19 residues in the CDR3. V lost 4 bases and J lost 0, with 20 bases in between. The CDR3 reads CASSGRGPGGPSGANVLTF. The CDR3 DNA follows: TGTGCCAGCAGCGGGAGGGGGCCAGGGGGCCCCTCTGGGGCCAACGTCCTGACTTTC.

The rearrangement uses TRBV7-2 and TRBJ1-1, with TRBD1 matching over 7 bases. V was pared by 6 bases and J by 0 bases, with 4 bases of the junction left unmatched. This CDR3 region has 14 residues. The germline CDR1 and CDR2 sequences are SGHTA and FQGNSA. Written as DNA, the CDR3 is TGTGCCAGCAGGGGACAGTCTTTGAACACTGAAGCTTTCTTT. It yields the protein CASRGQSLNTEAFF.

The chain links TRBV10-3 to TRBJ2-3; 9 bases align to TRBD2. The CDR3 has 15 residues. V lost 6 bases and J lost 6; bases outside the gene matches: 10. The germline gives CDR1 ENHRY, CDR2 SYGVKD. CDR3 sequence (DNA): TGTGCCATCAGGGAGACTAGCGGTAGCCTGGATACGCAGTATTTT. Its protein is CAIRETSGSLDTQYF.

The chain links TRBV5-6 to TRBJ2-2; no definite D call. This CDR3 comprises 14 residues. V was cut by 4 bases and J by 8 bases, with 15 bases left in between. From germline, CDR1 is SGHDT and CDR2 YYEEEE. CDR3 in DNA: TGTGCCAGCAGCCCCGGGTCCTACGCGGGGGAGCTGTTTTTT. Encoded protein: CASSPGSYAGELFF.

The chain couples TRBV7-2 to TRBJ1-2, with a tentative D call TRBD1 (5 bases). CDR3 size: 13 residues. Germline CDR1 SGHTA, CDR2 FQGNSA. Trimming left V 2 bases short and J 6 bases short, with 10 bases between. The CDR3, as DNA: TGTGCCAGCAGCTTAAGCCAGGGCGATGGCTACACCTTC. Its translation: CASSLSQGDGYTF.

Only a few counts were recorded for this clone. The chain is built from TRBV30 and TRBJ1-1; D perhaps matches TRBD1 (6 bases). Looked up from germline, CDR1 is GTSNPN and CDR2 is SVGIG (reference sequence). Trimming took off 0 bases at V and 3 bases at J, with 8 bases between the two ends. This CDR3 spans 13 amino acids. This chain's CDR3 is CAWSVNRDTEAFF. CDR3 bases: TGTGCCTGGAGTGTTAACAGGGACACTGAAGCTTTCTTT.

The chain recombines TRBV29-1 with TRBJ1-3; D may be TRBD1 (6 bases). The V gene lost 5 bases and the J gene lost 4 bases, with 12 bases spanning the gap. The CDR3 length is 13 residues. The germline V gene encodes CDR1 SQVTM and CDR2 ANQGSEA. The CDR3 reads CSVQQGGGNTIYF. The CDR3 DNA follows: TGCAGCGTTCAACAGGGCGGAGGAAACACCATATATTTT.

The V and J genes are TRBV19 and TRBJ1-2; D may be TRBD1 (6 bases). This CDR3 has 13 residues. V was clipped by 9 bases and J by 4 bases, with 15 bases between them. In germline, CDR1 is LNHDA, CDR2 SQIVND (reference sequence). This chain's CDR3 is CASYGDTVYGYTF. The CDR3 DNA reads as TGTGCCAGCTACGGGGACACTGTCTATGGCTACACCTTC.